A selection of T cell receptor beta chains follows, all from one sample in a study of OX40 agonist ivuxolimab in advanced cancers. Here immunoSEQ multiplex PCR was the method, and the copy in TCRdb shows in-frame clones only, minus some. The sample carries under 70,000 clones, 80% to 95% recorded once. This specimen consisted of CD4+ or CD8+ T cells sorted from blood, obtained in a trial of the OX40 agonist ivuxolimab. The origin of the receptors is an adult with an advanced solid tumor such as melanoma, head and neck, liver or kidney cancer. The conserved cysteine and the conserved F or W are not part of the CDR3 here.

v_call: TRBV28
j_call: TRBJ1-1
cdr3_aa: ATRGQSNTEAF

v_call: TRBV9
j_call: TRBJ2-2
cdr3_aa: ASSVGRSGGNTGELF

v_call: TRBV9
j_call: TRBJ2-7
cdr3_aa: ASSAQTGSYEQY

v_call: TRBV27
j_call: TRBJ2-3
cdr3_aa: ASSLSQGGGSGDTQY

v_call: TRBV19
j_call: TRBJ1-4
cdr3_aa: ASSILGGNEKLF

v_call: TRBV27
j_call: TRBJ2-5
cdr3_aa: ASSFMAAVGPETQY

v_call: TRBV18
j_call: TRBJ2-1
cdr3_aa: ASSPVPSGGETYNEQF

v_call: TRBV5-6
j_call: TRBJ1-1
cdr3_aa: ASSLGQAVNTEAF

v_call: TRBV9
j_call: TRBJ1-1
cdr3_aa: ASSVGSNTEAF

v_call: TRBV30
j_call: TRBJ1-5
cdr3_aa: AWRHEGWSNQPQH

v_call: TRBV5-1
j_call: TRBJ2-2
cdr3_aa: ASSSYTSGTLYTGELF

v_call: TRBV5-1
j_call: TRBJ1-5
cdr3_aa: ASSLVGWKGVGQPQH

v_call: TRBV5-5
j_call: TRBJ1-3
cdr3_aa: ASSLDRGYGNTIY

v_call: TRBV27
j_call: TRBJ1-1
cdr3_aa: ASSWGSPGAMNTEAF

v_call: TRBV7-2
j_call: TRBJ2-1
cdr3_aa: ASTALAGGPYNEQF

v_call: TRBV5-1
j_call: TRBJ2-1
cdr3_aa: ASSWGGNEQF

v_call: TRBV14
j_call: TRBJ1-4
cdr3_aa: ASSQGGAGEDEKLF

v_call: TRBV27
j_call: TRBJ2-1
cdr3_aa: ASSLFRYNEQF

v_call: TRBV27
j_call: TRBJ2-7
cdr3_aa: ASTPSGSGEEQY

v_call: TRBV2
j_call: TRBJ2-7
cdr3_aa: AKHFPGQGTYEQY

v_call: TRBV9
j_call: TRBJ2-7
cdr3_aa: ASSLSTGYGMVEQY

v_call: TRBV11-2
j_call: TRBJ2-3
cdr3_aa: ASSLGGGGVDTQY

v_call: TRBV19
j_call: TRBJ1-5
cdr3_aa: ATFPGSVGNQPQH

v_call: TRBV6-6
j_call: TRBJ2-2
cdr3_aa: ASSYSGHNTGELF

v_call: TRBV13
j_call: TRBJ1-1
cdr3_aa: ASSLSLGNSEAF

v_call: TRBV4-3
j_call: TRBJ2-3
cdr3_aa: ASSQEREGLSTDTQY

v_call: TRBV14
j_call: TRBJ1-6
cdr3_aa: ASSQTGSPYNSPLH

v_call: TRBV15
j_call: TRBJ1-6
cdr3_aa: ATSREASGNSPLH

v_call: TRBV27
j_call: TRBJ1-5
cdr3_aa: ASSLWGSNQPQH

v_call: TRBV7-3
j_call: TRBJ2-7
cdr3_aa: ASSSGGWDEQY

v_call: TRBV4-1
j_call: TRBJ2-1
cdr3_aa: ASSHLAGDYNEQF

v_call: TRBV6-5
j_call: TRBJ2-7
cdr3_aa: ASSPGAYEQY